This entry is about one T cell receptor (beta chain). Its antigen is currently unknown. There are 16 residues in the CDR3. V was clipped by 0 bases and J by 10 bases, with 16 bases between them. The germline V gene has CDR1 LGHNA and CDR2 YSLEER. In TCRdb, the 5' RACE reads were re-called with MiXCR into one record per CDR3 protein. The sample includes some 560,000 distinct CDR3 sequences, 17% of them seen just once. These data are taken from a study of T cells after yellow fever vaccination. Regarding the study as a whole: The study noted that FACS-sorted repertoires could contain abundant clonotypes contaminating from the bulk population.

The sequencing here drew on PBMCs, taken 5 to 6 days after the first yellow fever vaccination. The chain uses TRBV4-3 and TRBJ1-6, with D unclear. The clonotype was recovered from a man aged 18 to 29 who received the YFV17D yellow fever vaccine. In DNA form, the CDR3 reads TGCGCCAGCAGCCAAGATCTCGGACCCCGGGGATCACCCCTCCACTTT. Its protein product is CASSQDLGPRGSPLHF.